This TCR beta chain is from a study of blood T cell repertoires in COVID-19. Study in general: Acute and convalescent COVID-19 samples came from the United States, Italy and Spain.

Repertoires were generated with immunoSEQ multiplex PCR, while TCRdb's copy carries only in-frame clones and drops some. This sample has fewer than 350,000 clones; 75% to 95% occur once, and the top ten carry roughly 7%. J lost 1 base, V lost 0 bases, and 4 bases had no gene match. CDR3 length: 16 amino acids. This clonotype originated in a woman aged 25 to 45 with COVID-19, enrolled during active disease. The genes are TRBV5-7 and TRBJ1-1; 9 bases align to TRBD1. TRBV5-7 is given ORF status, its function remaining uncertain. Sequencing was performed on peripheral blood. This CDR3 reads CASSLDGTGRNTEAFF. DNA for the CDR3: TGTGCCAGCAGCTTGGATGGGACAGGGCGGAACACTGAAGCTTTCTTT.